These 12 T cell receptor beta chains originate from one sample sequenced in a study of T cells in localized non-small cell lung cancer. Sequenced by immunoSEQ multiplex PCR; TCRdb stores in-frame clones only, minus some. The sample shows about 2,500 clones, more than 30% of them seen only once. Sample: lymph node tissue, taken before any cancer treatment. The receptors were sampled from a male donor aged 60 or over with stage II squamous cell lung carcinoma.

CDR3 loop: CASSLGLPNTGELFF. The CDR3 bases are TGTGCCAGCAGCCTGGGACTCCCGAACACCGGGGAGCTGTTTTTT. This chain connects TRBV11-3 to TRBJ2-2; a possible D gene is TRBD2 (6 bases). Germline-derived CDR1 and CDR2 are SGHNT and YENEEA. V shed 5 bases and J shed 0 bases, with 10 bases lying between them. The CDR3 loop spans 15 amino acids.

This clone was counted only a few times. The rearrangement links TRBV6-8 to TRBJ1-6; D perhaps matches TRBD1 (5 bases). There are 13 residues in the CDR3. With 8 bases removed from V and 10 bases from J, the gap between germline ends came to 15 bases. Germline-derived CDR1 and CDR2 are MNHGY and SAAAGT. The CDR3 loop reads CASRQGPKSPLHF. The CDR3, as DNA: TGTGCCAGCCGCCAGGGACCCAAGTCACCCCTCCACTTT.

The gene calls are TRBV6-8 and TRBJ1-1, with a tentative D call TRBD1 (5 bases). Germline V gene sequence: CDR1 MNHGY, CDR2 SAAAGT. The CDR3 is 14 residues long. V was cut by 7 bases and J by 5 bases, with 17 bases left in between. CDR3: CASKRVKGRTEAFF. The CDR3 DNA is TGTGCCAGCAAAAGGGTTAAGGGGAGGACTGAAGCTTTCTTT.

This clone was picked up a small number of times. This chain connects TRBV11-3 to TRBJ2-1; 11 bases fit TRBD2. The germline V gene encodes CDR1 SGHNT and CDR2 YENEEA. This CDR3 comprises 16 residues. Trimming at V came to 3 bases and at J to 6 bases, leaving 7 bases not matched to a gene. The CDR3: CASSLGIAGGANEQFF. The CDR3 coding sequence is TGTGCCAGCAGCTTGGGCATAGCGGGAGGGGCCAATGAGCAGTTCTTC. Full variable domain (outside the CDR3, taken from reference TRBV11-3 and TRBJ2-1): EAGVVQSPRYKIIEKKQPVAFWCNPISGHNTLYWYLQNLGQGPELLIRYENEEAVDDSQLPKDRFSAERLKGVDSTLKIQPAELGDSAVYLCASSLGIAGGANEQFFGPGTRLTVL.

This chain links TRBV9 with TRBJ2-1; the match to TRBD2 covers 14 bases. The V segment lost 3 bases and the J segment 9 bases; nucleotides outside the gene matches: 8. The CDR3 length is 16 residues. CDR1 and CDR2 from the germline V gene are SGDLS and YYNGEE. The CDR3 is CASSATTSGGAVEQFF. Written as DNA, the CDR3 is TGTGCCAGCAGCGCGACGACTAGCGGGGGGGCCGTTGAGCAGTTCTTC.

This clone was recorded a few times. The chain couples TRBV6-8 to TRBJ2-1; D is perhaps TRBD2 (6 bases). The CDR3 spans 14 residues. V gave up 8 bases and J gave up 8 bases, with 19 bases separating them. Germline loops: CDR1 MNHGY, CDR2 SAAAGT. For the CDR3, the DNA is TGTGCCAGCCTTGAACGGGGGAGACGAGATGAGCAGTTCTTC. Its translation: CASLERGRRDEQFF.

The chain combines TRBV29-1 with TRBJ1-5; 9 nucleotides line up with TRBD1. This CDR3 is 14 amino acids long. The ends lost 4 bases at V and 5 bases at J; junction bases unmatched: 6. CDR1 is SQVTM, CDR2 ANQGSEA, per germline. The CDR3 sequence is CSVAGGQGDQPQHF. The CDR3 region has the DNA TGCAGCGTTGCAGGGGGACAGGGCGATCAGCCCCAGCATTTT.

V gene TRBV28 combines with J gene TRBJ1-1; TRBD1 matches at 7 bases. The length of the CDR3 is 13 residues. The germline CDR1 and CDR2 sequences are MDHEN and SYDVKM. Unmatched junction bases numbered 6, after V lost 8 bases and J lost 3 bases. CDR3 protein: CASLRQGYTEAFF. The CDR3 DNA sequence: TGTGCCAGCCTTCGACAGGGCTACACTGAAGCTTTCTTT.

This clone was counted once. This sequence joins TRBV30 and TRBJ2-7; D uncertain. In germline, CDR1 is GTSNPN, CDR2 SVGIG (reference sequence). The V end was cut by 1 base, the J end by 9 bases, with 13 bases between. The CDR3 has 12 residues. The CDR3 sequence: CAWSGTQLGQYF. CDR3 nucleotides: TGTGCCTGGAGTGGGACCCAACTCGGGCAGTACTTC.

This clone has only a few counts. Other DNA sequences of this sample code for an identical CDR3. This chain's CDR3 is CASSVGGQETQYF. CDR3 DNA sequence: TGTGCCAGCAGCGTAGGAGGACAAGAGACCCAGTACTTC. The rearrangement uses TRBV9 and TRBJ2-5; D gene uncertain. The CDR3 has 13 amino acids. Germline loops: CDR1 SGDLS, CDR2 YYNGEE. Trimming took 0 bases from V and 2 from J, leaving 5 bases between them.

This chain connects TRBV29-1 to TRBJ1-2; D is unresolved. This CDR3 spans 13 amino acids. With 0 bases removed from V and 4 bases from J, the gap between germline ends came to 9 bases. CDR1 and CDR2 from the germline V gene are SQVTM and ANQGSEA. In nucleotides, the CDR3 is TGCAGCGTTGAAGAAAGGGCGCTCTATGGCTACACCTTC. Its translation: CSVEERALYGYTF.

This rearrangement joins TRBV6-8 to TRBJ2-7; the match to TRBD1 covers 11 bases. There are 15 residues in the CDR3. After removal of 2 bases from V and 4 bases from J, the junction contained 4 bases not matched to a gene. Germline-derived CDR1 and CDR2 are MNHGY and SAAAGT. The DNA of the CDR3 is TGTGCCAGCAGTTACCAAGGGACAGGGGGGTACGAGCAGTACTTC. Translated, it gives CASSYQGTGGYEQYF.